The present T cell receptor (beta chain) was sequenced within a study of cytomegalovirus exposure and HLA in healthy donors. The primer mix had 60 Vbeta and 13 Jbeta primers. The table came from immunoSEQ multiplex PCR; TCRdb's copy has only in-frame clones and leaves some out. This specimen shows fewer than 150,000 clones; the ten leading clones hold just under 2%. Trimming took 5 bases from V and 1 from J, leaving 14 bases between them. This CDR3 comprises 15 residues. From germline, CDR1 is SEHNR and CDR2 FQNEAQ (reference sequence). The clonotype comes from a woman aged 60-75 years in good health and CMV-seronegative. Specimen: PBMCs. The chain recombines TRBV7-9 with TRBJ1-1, with a weak D call TRBD1 (5 bases). The CDR3 coding sequence is TGTGCCAGCAGCCCAACCGGGGGTTGGAACACTGAAGCTTTCTTT. As protein: CASSPTGGWNTEAFF.